A selection of T cell receptor beta chains follows, all from one sample in a study of blood T cell repertoires in COVID-19. Profiled with immunoSEQ multiplex PCR; TCRdb holds only in-frame clones, not every one. The sample lists roughly 84,000 clones, around 81% occurring once. Sequencing was done on a sample of peripheral blood. These TCRs come from a man older than 75 with active or convalescent COVID-19. Both conserved end residues are part of each CDR3.

>TRBV11-3|TRBJ2-3
CASSRRSRDRAGDTQYF
>TRBV28|TRBJ1-3
CASLEDSAGNTIYF
>TRBV24-1|TRBJ2-1
CATSRGNEQFF
>TRBV15|TRBJ2-3
CATSRTSGAFDTQYF
>TRBV2|TRBJ1-4
CASSLNGGASNEKLFF
>TRBV5-1|TRBJ2-1
CASSLSSGSRVSSYNEQFF
>TRBV10-2|TRBJ2-1
CASQPRTYNEQFF
>TRBV11-2|TRBJ1-4
CASSRRDRGRGEKLFF
>TRBV10-3|TRBJ1-3
CATADRVGNTIYF
>TRBV11-2|TRBJ1-6
CASTRQGGNSPLHF
>TRBV30|TRBJ1-4
CAWSVGGAGEKLFF
>TRBV5-1|TRBJ2-5
CASSLPLRETQYF
>TRBV30|TRBJ1-2
CAWSVPASVYGYTF
>TRBV25-1|TRBJ1-6
CASRPGTGWSPLHF
>TRBV19|TRBJ2-5
CASSPRQGPQETQYF
>TRBV3-1/TRBV3-2|TRBJ1-3
CASSQDGGRNTIYF
>TRBV5-6|TRBJ1-5
CASSLGTALRPQHF
>TRBV7-2|TRBJ2-3
CASSLGGQDTQYF
>TRBV9|TRBJ1-3
CASSSQMTGAGNTIYF
>TRBV19|TRBJ1-4
CASSTDRVANEKLFF
>TRBV5-1|TRBJ1-5
CASSFGQGDGQPQHF
>TRBV5-6|TRBJ1-5
CASSLARGGRGNQPQHF
>TRBV29-1|TRBJ2-3
CSVGVGGGTDTQYF
>TRBV6-5|TRBJ2-1
CASSRGQDYNEQFF
>TRBV3-1/TRBV3-2|TRBJ1-1
CASSPLRGNTEAFF
>TRBV19|TRBJ1-6
CAALRVTLHF
>TRBV30|TRBJ1-4
CAWSSGQGKRATNEKLFF
>TRBV15|TRBJ2-5
CATSRDVGGAGTQYF
>TRBV6-1|TRBJ1-5
CASNEGTFTDQPQHF
>TRBV7-8|TRBJ1-3
CASSLAARQHSGNTIYF
>TRBV19|TRBJ2-2
CASQLATNTGELFF
>TRBV11-3|TRBJ2-5
CASSLVAQETQYF
>TRBV5-1|TRBJ2-3
CASSLRQGKDTQYF
>TRBV24-1|TRBJ2-1
CATSLYNEQFF
>TRBV18|TRBJ2-1
CASSPQRPGLEYNEQFF
>TRBV7-3|TRBJ2-3
CASSSGLAGAGDTQYF
>TRBV7-8|TRBJ2-5
CASSLDRAQETQYF
>TRBV3-1/TRBV3-2|TRBJ2-2
CASKLRQGTGELFF
>TRBV10-3|TRBJ1-4
CAISTGTGNEKLFF
>TRBV7-8|TRBJ1-2
CASSSPGQGAGYTF
>TRBV3-1/TRBV3-2|TRBJ2-3
CASSQKLAGVTDTQYF
>TRBV19|TRBJ1-5
CASSIVRAGNQPQHF
>TRBV30|TRBJ1-3
CAWSPTTTGNTIYF
>TRBV2|TRBJ1-2
CASVRLNYGYTF
>TRBV10-2|TRBJ1-1
CASSPSARQNTEAFF
>TRBV7-9|TRBJ2-1
CANIDRGDEQFF
>TRBV7-9|TRBJ2-1
CAIPLAGVYEQFF
>TRBV19|TRBJ1-6
CASSPGTGFHSPLHF
>TRBV11-2|TRBJ1-4
CASSLSGQGEKLFF
>TRBV10-2|TRBJ2-2
CASRGTGGVGTGELFF
>TRBV5-5|TRBJ1-1
CASSAQGPVNTEAFF
>TRBV10-2|TRBJ1-2
CASSDGAGIYGYTF
>TRBV6-4|TRBJ1-6
CASSVAALAGPLHF
>TRBV24-1|TRBJ2-3
CATSVSGRNTDTQYF
>TRBV20-1|TRBJ2-1
CSAIDNEQFF